This entry lists 29 T cell receptor beta chains sequenced from one sample in a study of cytomegalovirus exposure and HLA in healthy donors. In the PCR, 60 Vbeta and 13 Jbeta primers were used. Profiled with immunoSEQ multiplex PCR; TCRdb holds only in-frame clones, not every one. This sample has some 110,000 clones, with approximately 82% found just once. Sequenced input: PBMCs. Receptors originate from a young man in good health and CMV-seropositive.

This chain links TRBV7-2 with TRBJ2-5; 11 nucleotides agree with TRBD2. Germline V CDR1 and CDR2: SGHTA, FQGNSA. J was trimmed by 5 bases and V by 1 base; bases with no gene match: 3. CDR3 length: 15 residues. CDR3 residues: CASSLELAGGETQYF. The CDR3 bases are TGTGCCAGCAGCTTAGAGCTAGCGGGGGGTGAGACCCAGTACTTC.

This chain uses TRBV9 with TRBJ1-2; D might be TRBD1 (6 bases). CDR3 size: 14 residues. The V end was cut by 4 bases, the J end by 4 bases, with 14 bases between. CDR1 is SGDLS, CDR2 YYNGEE, per germline. The CDR3 loop reads CASSPDGGAYGYTF. The CDR3 region has the DNA TGTGCCAGCAGCCCCGATGGGGGGGCCTATGGCTACACCTTC.

The chain couples TRBV10-2 to TRBJ1-1, with a weak D call TRBD1 (6 bases). Germline V gene data show CDR1 as WSHSY and CDR2 as SAAADI. Deletions cut 6 bases from V and 7 bases from J, with 12 bases between. This CDR3 region has 12 residues. The CDR3 spells CASRIDRLEAFF. DNA of the CDR3: TGCGCCAGCAGGATCGACAGGCTTGAAGCTTTCTTT.

A few counts support this clone. The V gene is TRBV7-3, the J gene TRBJ2-3; TRBD2 agrees at 9 bases. V shed 2 bases and J 4 bases; nucleotides not matched to a gene: 4. The CDR3 totals 15 residues. CDR1 and CDR2 (germline): SGHTA, FQGTGA. The CDR3 sequence is CASSLAGGLPDTQYF. CDR3 in DNA: TGTGCCAGCAGCTTAGCGGGGGGGCTGCCAGATACGCAGTATTTT. The full variable domain, rest sourced from reference TRBV7-3 and TRBJ2-3, is GAGVSQTPSNKVTEKGKYVELRCDPISGHTALYWYRQSLGQGPEFLIYFQGTGAADDSGLPNDRFFAVRPEGSVSTLKIQRTERGDSAVYLCASSLAGGLPDTQYFGPGTRLTVL.

J is TRBJ1-6 and V is TRBV6-6, with D tentatively TRBD1 (5 bases). V was clipped by 6 bases and J by 5 bases, with 14 bases between them. From germline, CDR1 is MNHNY and CDR2 SVGAGI (reference sequence). The length of the CDR3 is 15 residues. CDR3 sequence reads: CASRPQEGNNSPLHF. The CDR3 DNA reads as TGTGCCAGCAGACCTCAGGAGGGGAATAATTCACCCCTCCACTTT.

The V gene is TRBV18, the J gene TRBJ1-2; 9 bases are a match to TRBD1. The CDR3 extends over 15 amino acids. From germline, CDR1 is KGHSH and CDR2 LQKENI. Germline trimming cut 2 bases from V and 7 bases from J; bases unmatched to any gene: 8. CDR3 bases: TGTGCCAGCTCACCATCTCTCCGACAGGGGGGTGGCTACACCTTC. Its protein is CASSPSLRQGGGYTF. The full variable domain, in which reference TRBV18 and TRBJ1-2 provide the parts outside the CDR3, is NAGVMQNPRHLVRRRGQEARLRCSPMKGHSHVYWYRQLPEEGLKFMVYLQKENIIDESGMPKERFSAEFPKEGPSILRIQQVVRGDSAAYFCASSPSLRQGGGYTFGSGTRLTVV.

V gene TRBV2 combines with J gene TRBJ1-6; 9 nucleotides match TRBD1. The V gene's germline CDR1 is SNHLY and CDR2 FYNNEI. CDR3 length: 16 residues. J lost 5 bases, V lost 3 bases, and 5 bases had no gene match. The CDR3 DNA is TGTGCCAGCAGTGAGGGGGACAGGGCCGATAATTCACCCCTCCACTTT. Its protein is CASSEGDRADNSPLHF.

V gene TRBV9 combines with J gene TRBJ2-5; D gene ambiguous. V was trimmed by 3 bases and J by 3 bases, leaving 9 bases between them. Germline V gene sequence: CDR1 SGDLS, CDR2 YYNGEE. The CDR3 extends over 13 amino acids. The DNA of the CDR3 is TGTGCCAGCAGCGCACTAATTGAAGAGACCCAGTACTTC. Translation: CASSALIEETQYF.

The V and J genes are TRBV2 and TRBJ1-5; D is uncertain. The CDR3 has 17 residues. The germline V and J ends were trimmed by 6 bases and 3 bases, with 21 bases remaining between them. The germline V gene encodes CDR1 SNHLY and CDR2 FYNNEI. CDR3 amino acids: CASSLRGGEINNQPQHF. The CDR3 nucleotides are TGTGCCAGCAGCCTCCGGGGTGGGGAGATTAACAATCAGCCCCAGCATTTT.

This rearrangement joins TRBV10-3 to TRBJ2-3; 11 nucleotides agree with TRBD2. The CDR3 loop spans 16 amino acids. CDR1 is ENHRY and CDR2 is SYGVKD in the germline V gene. Unmatched junction bases numbered 5, after V lost 6 bases and J lost 0 bases. The CDR3, as DNA: TGTGCCATCAGGGCAACTAGCGGGAGTAGCACAGATACGCAGTATTTT. Protein sequence: CAIRATSGSSTDTQYF.

CDR3 residues: CASSSGLAGGGKINEQFF. In DNA, the CDR3 is TGTGCCAGCAGCTCCGGACTAGCGGGAGGCGGAAAGATAAATGAGCAGTTCTTC. This rearrangement joins TRBV5-6 to TRBJ2-1, with 14 nucleotides matching TRBD2. The ends lost 3 bases at V and 7 bases at J; junction bases unmatched: 12. The CDR3 covers 18 residues. Germline CDR1 is SGHDT and CDR2 is YYEEEE.

Here the CDR3 reads CASTPQGQRVNTEAFF. The CDR3 region has the DNA TGTGCCAGCACCCCCCAGGGACAGAGGGTAAACACTGAAGCTTTCTTT. This chain joins TRBV2 and TRBJ1-1; 7 bases are a match to TRBD1. The CDR3 spans 16 residues. Germline CDR1 is SNHLY and CDR2 is FYNNEI. Trimming removed 7 bases from V and 2 bases from J; junction bases left unmatched: 13.

The chain is built from TRBV6-5 and TRBJ1-2; maybe TRBD1 (6 bases). This CDR3 spans 15 amino acids. V lost 2 bases and J 2 bases, leaving 12 bases between the germline ends. The germline CDR1 and CDR2 sequences are MNHEY and SVGAGI. The CDR3 nucleotides are TGTGCCAGCAGTTACAGGGCCAGGGGCAACTATGGCTACACCTTC. It yields the protein CASSYRARGNYGYTF.

The rearrangement uses TRBV7-9 and TRBJ2-3; 8 bases are shared with TRBD2. The V gene's germline CDR1 is SEHNR and CDR2 FQNEAQ (reference sequence). V shed 5 bases, J shed 1 base, and the junction held 8 bases outside the gene matches. CDR3 size: 16 residues. CDR3 sequence reads: CASSQLGGGGTDTQYF. The CDR3 region has the DNA TGTGCCAGCAGCCAACTCGGGGGGGGAGGCACAGATACGCAGTATTTT. The whole variable domain, filled in from reference TRBV7-9 and TRBJ2-3, reads DTGVSQNPRHKITKRGQNVTFRCDPISEHNRLYWYRQTLGQGPEFLTYFQNEAQLEKSRLLSDRFSAERPKGSFSTLEIQRTEQGDSAMYLCASSQLGGGGTDTQYFGPGTRLTVL.

This clone has a handful of counts. This chain links TRBV13 with TRBJ2-5, with 14 bases fitting TRBD2. V shed 5 bases and J 5 bases; nucleotides not matched to a gene: 10. Germline V gene data show CDR1 as PRHDT and CDR2 as FYEKMQ (reference sequence). The CDR3 has 17 amino acids. CDR3 region: CASSPGLAGVEEETQYF. CDR3 bases: TGTGCCAGCAGCCCGGGACTAGCGGGAGTTGAAGAGGAGACCCAGTACTTC.

This chain links TRBV10-1 with TRBJ1-4; D perhaps matches TRBD1 (6 bases). The V end was cut by 8 bases, the J end by 5 bases, with 24 bases between. The CDR3 is made up of 17 amino acids. Germline values: CDR1 WNHNN, CDR2 SYGVQD (reference sequence). CDR3 sequence reads: CASSACPQQGRNEKLFF. The CDR3 DNA reads TGCGCCAGCTCAGCCTGCCCTCAACAGGGTCGGAATGAAAAACTGTTTTTT.

The chain couples TRBV7-2 to TRBJ2-1; 11 bases fit TRBD2. Germline lookup yields CDR1 SGHTA and CDR2 FQGNSA. V gave up 3 bases and J gave up 4 bases; unmatched junction bases: 2. There are 15 residues in the CDR3. The CDR3 sequence: CASSFSGRAYNEQFF. Written as DNA, the CDR3 is TGTGCCAGCAGCTTTAGCGGGAGGGCATACAATGAGCAGTTCTTC.

This clone turned up a few times. The V gene is TRBV5-1, the J gene TRBJ1-6; 12 nucleotides line up with TRBD1. CDR3 length: 16 amino acids. Germline V gene lookup returns CDR1 SGHRS and CDR2 YFSETQ. Losses at the gene ends were 4 bases for V and 9 bases for J; bases not matched to a gene: 8. The CDR3 sequence: CASSVRDRGQGSPLHF. DNA for the CDR3: TGCGCCAGCAGCGTCCGGGACAGGGGGCAGGGTTCACCCCTCCACTTT.

CDR3 bases: TGCGCCAGCAGCCAAGATCTTGGAAGAGGGAATGGAAACACCATATATTTT. Translating it yields CASSQDLGRGNGNTIYF. The V gene is TRBV4-1, the J gene TRBJ1-3, with D hard to call. Trimming shortened V by 0 bases and J by 3 bases, and 15 bases separated the two germline ends. Looked up from germline, CDR1 is MGHRA and CDR2 is YSYEKL. There are 17 residues in the CDR3.

The rearrangement uses TRBV25-1 and TRBJ1-5, with 7 positions matching TRBD1. Germline V gives CDR1 MGHDK, CDR2 SYGVNS. Germline trimming cut 4 bases from V and 1 base from J; bases unmatched to any gene: 4. The CDR3 sequence is 15 residues long. The CDR3 reads CASSAPGGSNQPQHF. The CDR3 nucleotides read TGTGCCAGCAGTGCTCCAGGGGGGAGCAATCAGCCCCAGCATTTT.

The genes are TRBV10-1 and TRBJ1-1, with a tentative D call TRBD1 (6 bases). Germline V gene data show CDR1 as WNHNN and CDR2 as SYGVQD (reference sequence). V dropped 5 bases and J dropped 1 base, with 14 bases sitting between them. This CDR3 contains 15 residues. The CDR3 DNA reads as TGCGCCAGCAGTCCCTGGGGACAACCGAACACTGAAGCTTTCTTT. Translation gives CASSPWGQPNTEAFF.

The genes are TRBV21-1 and TRBJ2-1; the table's D call, TRBD2, has no DNA check behind it. TRBV21-1 is recorded as a pseudogene. This CDR3 has 15 residues. The CDR3 sequence: CASSKGGVLVYEQFF. The DNA of the CDR3 is TGTGCCAGCAGCAAAGGAGGAGTACTAGTATATGAGCAGTTCTTC.

The J gene is TRBJ2-7, the V gene TRBV5-4, with D possibly matching TRBD1 (5 bases). There are 12 residues in the CDR3. Looked up from germline, CDR1 is SGHNT and CDR2 is YYREEE (reference sequence). Trimming took 1 base from V and 3 from J, leaving 5 bases between them. The CDR3 DNA sequence: TGTGCCAGCAGCTTGACAGGCTACGAGCAGTACTTC. Protein product: CASSLTGYEQYF.

In its sample, this clone was seen once. This chain connects TRBV6-1 to TRBJ1-5; D perhaps matches TRBD1 (5 bases). Germline CDR1 and CDR2: MNHNS and SASEGT. CDR3 length: 12 residues. V was shortened by 6 bases and J by 4 bases, with 7 bases between the two germline ends. CDR3 sequence: CASRGQNQPQHF. The CDR3 coding sequence is TGTGCCAGCAGGGGGCAGAATCAGCCCCAGCATTTT.

The genes are TRBV9 and TRBJ1-3; D is possibly TRBD1 (5 bases). The CDR3 loop spans 15 amino acids. Trimming took off 0 bases at V and 2 bases at J, with 9 bases between the two ends. Germline V gives CDR1 SGDLS, CDR2 YYNGEE. CDR3 loop: CASSVGLGAGNTIYF. CDR3 nucleotide sequence: TGTGCCAGCAGCGTAGGGCTAGGGGCTGGAAACACCATATATTTT. Drawing the rest from reference TRBV9 and TRBJ1-3, the complete variable domain is DSGVTQTPKHLITATGQRVTLRCSPRSGDLSVYWYQQSLDQGLQFLIQYYNGEERAKGNILERFSAQQFPDLHSELNLSSLELGDSALYFCASSVGLGAGNTIYFGEGSWLTVV.

The chain couples TRBV7-2 to TRBJ2-7; unclear D gene. Germline V gives CDR1 SGHTA, CDR2 FQGNSA. The V and J ends lost 8 bases and 0 bases respectively, with 11 bases between them. The CDR3 has 13 amino acids. CDR3 DNA sequence: TGTGCCAGCCGACACCACCTCTCCTACGAGCAGTACTTC. Translated: CASRHHLSYEQYF.

The chain combines TRBV19 with TRBJ2-3, with 8 bases lining up with TRBD2. This CDR3 is built from 16 residues. CDR1 and CDR2 (germline): LNHDA, SQIVND (reference sequence). The V segment lost 5 bases and the J segment 2 bases; nucleotides outside the gene matches: 9. CDR3 sequence: CASSAGSSGYTDTQYF. The DNA for the CDR3 is TGTGCCAGTAGTGCCGGCTCTAGCGGGTACACAGATACGCAGTATTTT.

This clone was recorded a few times. The chain is built from TRBV6-1 and TRBJ2-7, with D uncertain. Germline V gene sequence: CDR1 MNHNS, CDR2 SASEGT. Trimming removed 7 bases from V and 4 bases from J, with 17 bases in between. The length of the CDR3 is 14 residues. CDR3: CASMRSSSKYEQYF. In DNA form, the CDR3 reads TGTGCCAGCATGAGGAGTTCCTCAAAATACGAGCAGTACTTC.

In DNA form, the CDR3 reads TGTGCCAGCAGTGAGGACAGCTACTACGAGCAGTACTTC. Protein product: CASSEDSYYEQYF. The rearrangement uses TRBV6-1 and TRBJ2-7, with D perhaps matching TRBD1 (6 bases). The V and J ends lost 3 bases and 3 bases respectively, with 9 bases between them. This CDR3 contains 13 residues. Germline assignment: CDR1 MNHNS and CDR2 SASEGT.